The source of this TCR beta chain is a study of cytomegalovirus exposure and HLA in healthy donors. Regarding the study as a whole: In a later analysis, the majority of CMV-associated beta chains seemingly showed HLA restriction.

V lost 9 bases and J lost 7; bases outside the gene matches: 11. Per germline, CDR1 MDHEN and CDR2 SYDVKM. The CDR3 sequence is 13 residues long. As regards this clone: The antigen is not known.

Researchers ran the PCR with 60 Vbeta and 13 Jbeta primers. Assay: immunoSEQ multiplex PCR; the TCRdb copy retains only in-frame clones and omits some. The sample lists about 300,000 clones, roughly 85% occurring once. The origin of this receptor is a man aged 35 to 55 in good health and CMV-seropositive. The chain is built from TRBV28 and TRBJ1-2; 7 bases agree with TRBD1. The sample was PBMCs. CDR3 residues: CASTRDRVAGYTF. CDR3 coding DNA: TGTGCCAGTACCCGAGACAGGGTGGCTGGCTACACCTTC.